This T cell receptor beta chain was found in a study of regulatory and conventional T cells in RAG deficiency. Conventional CD4+ T cells were sorted from blood as CD25-low CD127-high cells. V gave up 2 bases and J gave up 4 bases; unmatched junction bases: 5. The CDR3 runs to 16 residues. From germline, CDR1 is MNHNS and CDR2 SASEGT. Data came from immunoSEQ multiplex PCR; TCRdb stores just in-frame clones and leaves some out. The table has about 30,000 clones, around 96% seen once. These data also formed part of another study, on regulatory T cells. That source adds: Primers: 52 TRBV forward and 13 TRBJ reverse.

The sequenced sample consisted of CD25- CD4+ T cells sorted from blood. The genes are TRBV6-1 and TRBJ2-1, with 10 bases identical to TRBD2. The sequence derives from a human donor in good health. CDR3 protein: CASSEFDSGGYNEQFF. The CDR3 DNA reads as TGTGCCAGCAGTGAATTCGATAGCGGGGGGTACAATGAGCAGTTCTTC.